Listed below are T cell receptor beta chains from one sample, sequenced in a study of cytotoxic CD8 clonotypes in ibrutinib-treated CLL. The repertoire was sequenced with immunoSEQ multiplex PCR; TCRdb's copy has only in-frame clones and lacks some. This table has 150,000 to 250,000 clones, 55% to 85% appearing once. This material consisted of PBMCs, taken after 24 months of ibrutinib treatment. The origin of the receptors is a human donor with chronic lymphocytic leukemia. CDR3s include the opening cysteine and the closing phenylalanine or tryptophan. A D gene is named only where the DNA matches it firmly. Part of the rows lack a size; the others show once, few, many or a class for expanded clones.

j_call | v_call | d_call | clone_size | cdr3_nt | cdr3_aa
TRBJ2-7 | TRBV7-8 | - | few | TGTGCCAGCAGCTTAGGCCCGGGCCACGAGCAGTACTTC | CASSLGPGHEQYF
TRBJ2-5 | TRBV4-1 | TRBD2 | - | TGCGCCAGCAGCCAACGTTTGCTAGCGGAAGAGACCCAGTACTTC | CASSQRLLAEETQYF
TRBJ1-1 | TRBV29-1 | TRBD1 | - | TGCAGCGGTATACAGGGGGTAGCTTTCTTT | CSGIQGVAFF
TRBJ2-7 | TRBV2 | - | - | TGTGCCAGCAGTGAACAAAACTACGAGCAGTACTTC | CASSEQNYEQYF
TRBJ2-6 | TRBV7-9 | - | few | TGTGCCAGCAGCCAAAGCAGGGCTGGGGCCAACGTCCTGACTTTC | CASSQSRAGANVLTF
TRBJ2-7 | TRBV11-2 | - | - | TGTGCCAGCAGTCGGGACCTCCCACCTTACGAGCAGTACTTC | CASSRDLPPYEQYF
TRBJ2-1 | TRBV6-6 | - | - | TGTGCCAGCAGTTACGGAACAAGAAGCTCCTACAATGAGCAGTTCTTC | CASSYGTRSSYNEQFF
TRBJ2-7 | TRBV4-2 | - | few | TGTGCCAGCAGCCAAGCGACAGTCAGCTCCTACGAGCAGTACTTC | CASSQATVSSYEQYF
TRBJ2-5 | TRBV5-1 | - | - | TGCGCCAGCAGCTTGGCCTCGGCGGGACAAGAGACCCAGTACTTC | CASSLASAGQETQYF
TRBJ2-3 | TRBV5-5 | - | - | TGTGCCAGCAGGCCCCTCCCGATGGCAGATACGCAGTATTTT | CASRPLPMADTQYF
TRBJ1-1 | TRBV19 | - | - | TGTGCCAGTAGTATAGAACGGATCGGTGAAGCTTTCTTT | CASSIERIGEAFF
TRBJ1-1 | TRBV15 | - | - | TGTGCCACCCGGCGGTCGCTAGGGCAGAACACTGAAGCTTTCTTT | CATRRSLGQNTEAFF
TRBJ2-3 | TRBV18 | - | once | TGTGCCAGCGGGGGACCAGATACGCAGTATTTT | CASGGPDTQYF
TRBJ2-7 | TRBV6-1 | - | - | TGTGCCTCCAGCCGGGACATCTCCTACGAGCAGTACTTC | CASSRDISYEQYF
TRBJ2-1 | TRBV27 | TRBD1 | once | TGTGCCAGCAGTATCAGGACAGGAAGAGGAGGTGAGCAGTTCTTC | CASSIRTGRGGEQFF
TRBJ2-4 | TRBV5-5 | - | - | TGTGCCAGCAGCGCAGGGTACGGAAACATTCAGTACTTC | CASSAGYGNIQYF
TRBJ2-3 | TRBV4-2 | TRBD2 | once | TGTGCCAGCAGCCAAGTGACTAGCGGGAGCAAAAGAGATACGCAGTATTTT | CASSQVTSGSKRDTQYF
TRBJ2-7 | TRBV7-9 | TRBD2 | few | TGTGCCAGCAGCCCCCGGACTAGTTTCGAGCAGTACTTC | CASSPRTSFEQYF
TRBJ2-3 | TRBV29-1 | - | - | TGCAGCGTTCGTGTTACCACATGGGGTGGTGGCACAGATACGCAGTATTTT | CSVRVTTWGGGTDTQYF
TRBJ2-5 | TRBV6-6 | TRBD2 | - | TGTGCCAGCAGTTACTCGCTCTTTAGCGGGAGAGGGACCCAGTACTTC | CASSYSLFSGRGTQYF
TRBJ1-1 | TRBV5-1 | - | - | TGCGCCAGCAGCTTAATGGATACGAACACTGAAGCTTTCTTT | CASSLMDTNTEAFF
TRBJ2-1 | TRBV6-7 | TRBD2 | - | TGTGCCAGCAGTTACTCGAGAACTGGGACTAGCGGGAGGGCCAGGGTTTACAATGAGCAGTTCTTC | CASSYSRTGTSGRARVYNEQFF
TRBJ2-7 | TRBV7-3 | - | few | TGTGCCAGCAGCGCGAAAGTAGACTACGAGCAGTACTTC | CASSAKVDYEQYF
TRBJ2-7 | TRBV7-6 | TRBD1 | - | TGTGCCAGCAGCCCTAAGGGTTCCGGACAGGGGATCCACGAGCAGTACTTC | CASSPKGSGQGIHEQYF
TRBJ2-7 | TRBV18 | - | - | TGTGCCAGCTCAACGGGACCCTACGAGCAGTACTTC | CASSTGPYEQYF
TRBJ2-5 | TRBV7-7 | TRBD2 | - | TGTGCTAGCAGCCCCAGGGAGGGGTTGGAGACCCAGTACTTC | CASSPREGLETQYF
TRBJ2-7 | TRBV6-5 | - | - | TGTGCCAGCAGTTACTCTAGGACCATCTCCTACGAGCAGTACTTC | CASSYSRTISYEQYF
TRBJ1-1 | TRBV6-6 | - | - | TGTGCCAGCAGTTACAAGGACGGGACTGAAGCTTTCTTT | CASSYKDGTEAFF
TRBJ2-1 | TRBV5-1 | - | - | TGCGCCAGCAGCAGGTCGGGATTCTATGAGCAGTTCTTC | CASSRSGFYEQFF